The text below deals with one T cell receptor (beta chain). Antigen unknown. This record comes from a study of cytomegalovirus exposure and HLA in healthy donors. Trimming removed 6 bases from V and 2 bases from J, with 17 bases in between. Per the germline V gene, CDR1 is MNHEY and CDR2 is SVGAGI. This CDR3 is built from 15 residues. TCRdb's copy holds only in-frame clones and misses some; the assay was immunoSEQ multiplex PCR. The sample has 130,000 or so clones, 89% seen once. Study outcomes and limitations: Rarity held for most TCR sequences, but there were some public TCRs that occurred in many donors. Specificity for CMV antigens was confirmed in vitro for a few of the CMV-associated chains.

This TCR derives from a woman aged 18 to 35 in good health and CMV-seronegative. The rearrangement uses TRBV6-5 and TRBJ2-7, with TRBD2 as a possible D gene (6 bases). The sequencing sample was made of PBMCs. DNA of the CDR3: TGTGCCAGCAGCTTCAATCGGGACTCGGCCTACGAGCAGTACTTC. This encodes CASSFNRDSAYEQYF.